In its sample, the clone carrying this TCR beta chain was seen many times. A single record per CDR3 protein comes from TCRdb applying MiXCR to the RT-PCR reads. The data show almost 700,000 distinct CDR3 sequences, 12% to 15% seen once. The CDR3 extends over 15 amino acids. Trimming took 6 bases from V and 10 from J; bases not matched to a gene: 9. Germline V CDR1 and CDR2: MNHEY, SVGAGI. Input material: memory CD4+ T cells from blood. The chain is built from TRBV6-5 and TRBJ2-1; 13 positions match TRBD2. The receptor was derived from a female donor in good health, serving as a healthy control. CDR3 in amino acids: CASRSPGLAGREQFF. The CDR3, as DNA: TGTGCCAGCAGATCCCCGGGACTAGCGGGAAGGGAGCAGTTCTTC.